These 22 T cell receptor beta chains originate from one sample sequenced in a study of cytomegalovirus exposure and HLA in healthy donors. PCR was performed using 60 Vbeta and 13 Jbeta primers. Some clones are missing from TCRdb's copy, which holds only in-frame ones; the method was immunoSEQ multiplex PCR. The sample contains 100,000 or so clones, roughly 86% of which appear only once. Sequenced input: PBMCs. All receptors come from a human donor in good health.

The count of this clone is one. This rearrangement joins TRBV29-1 to TRBJ1-1, with a possible D match to TRBD1 (6 bases). Trimming removed 6 bases at V and 0 bases at J, with 11 bases between. The CDR3 loop spans 13 amino acids. The germline gives CDR1 SQVTM, CDR2 ANQGSEA. The CDR3 DNA follows: TGCAGCGTGGGACAATCTATGAACACTGAAGCTTTCTTT. It translates to CSVGQSMNTEAFF.

The genes are TRBV6-1 and TRBJ1-5; a weak D match, TRBD1 (5 bases). Trimming took 1 base from V and 11 from J, leaving 18 bases between them. This CDR3 has 15 amino acids. Germline lookup yields CDR1 MNHNS and CDR2 SASEGT. DNA for the CDR3: TGTGCCAGCAGTGAAGATTCGGGGGGAAGGCTGTCCCAGCATTTT. Translated: CASSEDSGGRLSQHF.

This chain uses TRBV28 with TRBJ1-5; weak D call: TRBD1 (5 bases). The CDR3 contains 14 residues. Germline values: CDR1 MDHEN, CDR2 SYDVKM. V gave up 6 bases and J gave up 4 bases, with 13 bases separating them. The CDR3 sequence is CASSPPGGNQPQHF. In DNA, the CDR3 is TGTGCCAGCAGCCCACCCGGGGGGAATCAGCCCCAGCATTTT.

This clone has more than one count but fewer than ten. V usage is TRBV6-5 and J usage is TRBJ2-3, with TRBD2 matching over 11 bases. Germline loops: CDR1 MNHEY, CDR2 SVGAGI. V lost 0 bases to trimming and J lost 4 bases; unmatched junction nucleotides: 3. The length of the CDR3 is 16 residues. The CDR3 region has the DNA TGTGCCAGCAGTTACTCGCTAGCGGGGGGACCAGATACGCAGTATTTT. Its protein product is CASSYSLAGGPDTQYF.

The chain joins TRBV7-3 to TRBJ2-1; 8 bases line up with TRBD1. The CDR3 totals 16 residues. The germline CDR1 and CDR2 sequences are SGHTA and FQGTGA. J gave up 7 bases and V 5 bases, and 13 bases lay outside the gene matches. This chain's CDR3 is CASSLQIGQGWNEQFF. CDR3 bases: TGTGCCAGCAGCCTCCAGATCGGACAGGGTTGGAATGAGCAGTTCTTC.

This clone was seen more than once but under ten times. The rearrangement links TRBV4-3 to TRBJ2-7; D might be TRBD2 (6 bases). The CDR3 runs to 15 residues. Trimming took off 0 bases at V and 7 bases at J, with 16 bases between the two ends. Germline V gene lookup returns CDR1 LGHNA and CDR2 YSLEER. CDR3 residues: CASSQDQAGRGEQYF. CDR3 bases: TGCGCCAGCAGCCAAGATCAGGCAGGCCGGGGGGAGCAGTACTTC.

This rearrangement joins TRBV6-6 to TRBJ1-2; D not certain. CDR3 size: 11 residues. The V end was cut by 2 bases, the J end by 8 bases, with 6 bases between. CDR1 MNHNY and CDR2 SVGAGI come from the germline V gene (reference sequence). CDR3 region: CASSYLQGYTF. For the CDR3, the DNA is TGTGCCAGCAGTTACCTCCAGGGCTACACCTTC.

The chain joins TRBV11-3 to TRBJ1-1; D not certain. V dropped 5 bases and J dropped 0 bases, with 13 bases sitting between them. Germline CDR1 and CDR2: SGHNT and YENEEA. This CDR3 spans 15 amino acids. The CDR3 sequence: CASSPYSGLNTEAFF. The CDR3 DNA reads as TGTGCCAGCAGCCCCTACTCGGGATTGAACACTGAAGCTTTCTTT.

V is TRBV19 and J is TRBJ2-2; no definite D call. Germline CDR1 is LNHDA and CDR2 is SQIVND (reference sequence). The CDR3 sequence is 15 residues long. This CDR3 reads CAPKGPEFNPGELFF. The CDR3 DNA reads TGTGCTCCAAAAGGCCCGGAGTTTAACCCCGGGGAGCTGTTTTTT. Full variable domain (remainder filled in from reference TRBV19 and TRBJ2-2): DGGITQSPKYLFRKEGQNVTLSCEQNLNHDAMYWYRQDPGQGLRLIYYSQIVNDFQKGDIAEGYSVSREKKESFPLTVTSAQKNPTAFYLCAPKGPEFNPGELFFGEGSRLTVL.

This clone occurred once. V gene TRBV2 combines with J gene TRBJ1-4; D not certain. In germline, CDR1 is SNHLY, CDR2 FYNNEI. The CDR3 spans 13 residues. V was pared by 4 bases and J by 7 bases, with 10 bases between. DNA of the CDR3: TGTGCCAGCAGTGTTGTGGAGGGTGAAAAACTGTTTTTT. Its translation: CASSVVEGEKLFF.

The J gene is TRBJ2-1, the V gene TRBV27; 13 bases agree with TRBD2. Germline V gives CDR1 MNHEY, CDR2 SMNVEV (reference sequence). Losses at the gene ends were 6 bases for V and 4 bases for J; bases not matched to a gene: 6. The CDR3 extends over 16 amino acids. The CDR3 protein is CASRPMGLAGYNEQFF. DNA of the CDR3: TGTGCCAGCAGGCCGATGGGACTAGCGGGGTACAATGAGCAGTTCTTC.

This clone has only a few counts. The chain's CDR3 is CASSPQGLAGGQNEQFF. In nucleotides, the CDR3 is TGTGCCAGCTCACCACAAGGGCTAGCGGGGGGACAGAATGAGCAGTTCTTC. V is TRBV18 and J is TRBJ2-1; 11 bases match TRBD2. Germline loops: CDR1 KGHSH, CDR2 LQKENI. The length of the CDR3 is 17 residues. Unmatched junction bases numbered 9, after V lost 1 base and J lost 7 bases. Filled out from reference TRBV18 and TRBJ2-1, the complete variable domain reads NAGVMQNPRHLVRRRGQEARLRCSPMKGHSHVYWYRQLPEEGLKFMVYLQKENIIDESGMPKERFSAEFPKEGPSILRIQQVVRGDSAAYFCASSPQGLAGGQNEQFFGPGTRLTVL.

The chain uses TRBV19 and TRBJ2-3, with 9 bases identical to TRBD2. The ends lost 8 bases at V and 6 bases at J; junction bases unmatched: 6. Germline assignment: CDR1 LNHDA and CDR2 SQIVND (reference sequence). There are 13 residues in the CDR3. The CDR3, as DNA: TGTGCCAGTGCCGGGACTAGCCTCGATACGCAGTATTTT. This codes for CASAGTSLDTQYF.

The gene calls are TRBV4-2 and TRBJ2-1; 9 bases line up with TRBD1. V dropped 0 bases and J dropped 8; count of bases not matched to a gene: 5. Looked up from germline, CDR1 is LGHNA and CDR2 is YNFKEQ. The CDR3 runs 15 residues. The CDR3 loop reads CASSQEGQGRDEQFF. The DNA for the CDR3 is TGTGCCAGCAGCCAAGAGGGACAGGGACGGGATGAGCAGTTCTTC.

J is TRBJ1-2 and V is TRBV11-2; D is perhaps TRBD1 (6 bases). Germline V gene data show CDR1 as SGHAT and CDR2 as FQNNGV. This CDR3 region has 18 residues. Trimming shortened V by 2 bases and J by 4 bases, and 23 bases separated the two germline ends. The CDR3 nucleotides are TGTGCCAGCAGCTTATCATTACGGGGGGCAACTAATGTCTATGGCTACACCTTC. Its translation is CASSLSLRGATNVYGYTF.

The J gene is TRBJ2-3, the V gene TRBV6-5; D not resolved. CDR1 and CDR2 from the germline V gene are MNHEY and SVGAGI. The CDR3 has 16 amino acids. V dropped 2 bases and J dropped 4 bases, with 16 bases sitting between them. This chain's CDR3 is CASSYPGQSRPDTQYF. The CDR3 coding sequence is TGTGCCAGCAGTTACCCAGGCCAAAGTAGGCCAGATACGCAGTATTTT.

The chain uses TRBV2 and TRBJ2-5; TRBD1 might be the D (6 bases). Germline V gene data show CDR1 as SNHLY and CDR2 as FYNNEI. CDR3 length equals 15 residues. The V end was cut by 6 bases, the J end by 1 base, with 15 bases between. In DNA, the CDR3 is TGTGCCAGCAGCCTCCGGGACATTGGCCAAGAGACCCAGTACTTC. Encoded protein: CASSLRDIGQETQYF.

The genes are TRBV6-6 and TRBJ2-7, with 14 positions matching TRBD2. Germline V lookup: CDR1 MNHNY, CDR2 SVGAGI (reference sequence). After removal of 4 bases from V and 7 bases from J, the junction contained 6 bases not matched to a gene. CDR3 size: 15 residues. CDR3 sequence (DNA): TGTGCCAGCAGTTCAGGACTAGCGGGGGGTAGAGAGCAGTACTTC. Protein sequence: CASSSGLAGGREQYF.

The chain combines TRBV11-3 with TRBJ2-5; 11 nucleotides line up with TRBD2. Germline loops: CDR1 SGHNT, CDR2 YENEEA. This CDR3 has 14 residues. With V trimmed by 5 bases and J by 4 bases, 3 bases remained unmatched. The CDR3 DNA is TGTGCCAGCAGCCCCGGACTAGCGGGAGAGACCCAGTACTTC. Residues: CASSPGLAGETQYF.

The chain has TRBV4-3 and TRBJ2-1; 9 nucleotides align to TRBD2. The germline gives CDR1 LGHNA, CDR2 YSLEER. The CDR3 consists of 17 residues. V shed 0 bases and J 3 bases; nucleotides not matched to a gene: 6. The CDR3 bases are TGCGCCAGCAGCCAAGATAGGCCTAGCGGGGTCTACAATGAGCAGTTCTTC. Amino acid sequence: CASSQDRPSGVYNEQFF.

The rearrangement joins TRBV7-2 to TRBJ2-3; D uncertain. The CDR3 extends over 12 amino acids. Germline loops: CDR1 SGHTA, CDR2 FQGNSA. Trimming left V 2 bases short and J 4 bases short, with 4 bases between. The chain's CDR3 is CASSLSADTQYF. CDR3 coding DNA: TGTGCCAGCAGCTTATCTGCAGATACGCAGTATTTT.

The chain is built from TRBV5-1 and TRBJ2-7; a weak D match, TRBD1 (5 bases). This CDR3 contains 17 residues. V gave up 0 bases and J gave up 0 bases, with 16 bases separating them. Germline CDR1 and CDR2: SGHRS and YFSETQ. CDR3 loop: CASSLAGAEDSSYEQYF. The DNA for the CDR3 is TGCGCCAGCAGCTTGGCTGGGGCGGAAGATAGCTCCTACGAGCAGTACTTC.